This TCR beta chain was recovered during a study of blood T cell repertoires in COVID-19 (dated by TCRdb to the early 2020s). Describing the broader study: The collaborator samples originated in the United States, Italy and Spain and spanned the acute and convalescent phases of COVID-19. The repertoires were released in a freely available public database meant as a resource for research on the immune response to SARS-CoV-2. Where available, HLA class I and class II types were taken from metadata supplied by the sample provider and were not determined by assay-based typing. The prospective study material was composed of cDNA or gDNA derived from T cells, B-cell-depleted T cells, or PBMCs. The dataset comprised deeply sampled blood TCRbeta repertoires from subjects exposed to, actively infected with, or recovered from COVID-19. The samples were drawn from two sources: the first 160 participants of the ongoing ImmuneRACE study, and 1,000 to 1,500 subjects contributed by 6 global collaborators. A de-identified subject ID, COVID-19 status, age in years and sex were almost always included in the sample metadata. On the study overall, not on this receptor specifically: Clinical and demographic metadata were provided uncurated, with the amount varying by source and participant.

Whole blood was collected in K2EDTA tubes by collaborating institutions according to the institutions' own protocols. For TCRbeta analysis, collaborators shipped samples in one of three forms: frozen whole blood, isolated PBMCs, or DNA extracted from either of those sample types. After removal of 0 bases from V and 2 bases from J, the junction retains 5 bases not matched to a gene. CDR1 and CDR2, looked up from the germline V gene (reference sequence), are SGHKS and YYEKEE. The CDR3 contains 17 residues, cysteine and phenylalanine counted. CDR3 DNA only is kept here, 51 bases in frame from base 1. Turning to this clone: The specificity of this receptor is unknown. There are no base qualities to consult, and no much larger clone falls within one base.

The immunoSEQ Assay, a bias-controlled multiplex PCR, was used to amplify TCRbeta CDR3 regions from genomic DNA. Regarding the original processing steps: The number of nucleated cells in each sample was estimated by amplification of reference gene primers within the assay. To quantify the absolute abundance of each unique TCRbeta CDR3 rearrangement, sequence reads were collapsed and filtered. For each sample, productive Simpson clonality was calculated as the square root of Simpson's diversity index across productive rearrangements. Here the immuneACCESS table is served through TCRdb, limited to in-frame sequences with V and J called. Missing clones are a known gap in these copies; in checked studies unresolved V genes cover under half, and the rest lacks a known reason. That table furnishes V, J and clone size, whereas the DNA furnished D and trimming. The sample table holds over 300,000 clones, of which 86% were seen once. The ten largest clones take up around 1.5% of the sample.

The sequence is built from TRBV5-5 and TRBJ2-5, and TRBD2 matches 12 of the central bases. Sequencing used peripheral blood. The receptor's source is a woman aged 45-60 years with acute or convalescent COVID-19. The CDR3 corresponds to CASSLAAGLAGQETQYF. The DNA is TGTGCCAGCAGCTTGGCCGCTGGACTAGCGGGGCAAGAGACCCAGTACTTC.